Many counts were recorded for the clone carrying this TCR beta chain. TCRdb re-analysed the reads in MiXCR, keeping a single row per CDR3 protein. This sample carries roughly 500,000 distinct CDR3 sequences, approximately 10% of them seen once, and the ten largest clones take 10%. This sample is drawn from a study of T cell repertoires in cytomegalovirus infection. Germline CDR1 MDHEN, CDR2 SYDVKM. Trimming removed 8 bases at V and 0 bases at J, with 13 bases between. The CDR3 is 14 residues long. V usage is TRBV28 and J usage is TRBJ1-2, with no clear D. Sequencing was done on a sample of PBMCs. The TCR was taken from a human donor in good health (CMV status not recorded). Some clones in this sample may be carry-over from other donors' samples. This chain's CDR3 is CASGFGKPNYGYTF. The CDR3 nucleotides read TGTGCCAGCGGGTTTGGGAAACCTAACTATGGCTACACCTTC.